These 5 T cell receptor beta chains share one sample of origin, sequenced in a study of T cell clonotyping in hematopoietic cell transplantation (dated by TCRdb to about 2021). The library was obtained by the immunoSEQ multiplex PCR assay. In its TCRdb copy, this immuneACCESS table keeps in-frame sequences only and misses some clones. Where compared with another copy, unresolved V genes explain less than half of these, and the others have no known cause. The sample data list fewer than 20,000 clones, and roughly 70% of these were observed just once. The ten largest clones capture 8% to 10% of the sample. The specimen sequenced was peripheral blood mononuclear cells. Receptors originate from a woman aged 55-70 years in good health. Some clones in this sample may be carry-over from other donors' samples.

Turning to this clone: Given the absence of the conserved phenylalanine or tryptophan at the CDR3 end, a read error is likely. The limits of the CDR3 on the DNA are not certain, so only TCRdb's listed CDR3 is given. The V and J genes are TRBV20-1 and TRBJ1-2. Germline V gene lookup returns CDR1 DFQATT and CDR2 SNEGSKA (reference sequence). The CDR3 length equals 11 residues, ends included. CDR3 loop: CSARTDHHPSR.

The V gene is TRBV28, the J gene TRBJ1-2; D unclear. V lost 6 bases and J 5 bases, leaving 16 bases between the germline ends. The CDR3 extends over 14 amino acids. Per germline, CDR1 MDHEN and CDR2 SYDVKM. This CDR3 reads CASSPPGSVYGYTF. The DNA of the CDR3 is TGTGCCAGCAGCCCGCCGGGATCGGTGTATGGCTACACCTTC.

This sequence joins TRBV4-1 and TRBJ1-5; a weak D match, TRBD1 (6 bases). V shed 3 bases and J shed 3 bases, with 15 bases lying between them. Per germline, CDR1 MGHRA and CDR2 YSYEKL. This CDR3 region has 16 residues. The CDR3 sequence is CASSHLQGSTNQPQHF. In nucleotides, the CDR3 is TGCGCCAGCAGCCACTTACAGGGTTCGACCAATCAGCCCCAGCATTTT.

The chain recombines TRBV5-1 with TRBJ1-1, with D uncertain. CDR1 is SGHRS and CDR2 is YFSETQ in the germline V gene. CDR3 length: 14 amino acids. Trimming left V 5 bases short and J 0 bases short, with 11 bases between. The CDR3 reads CASREQMMNTEAFF. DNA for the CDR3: TGCGCCAGCAGGGAACAAATGATGAACACTGAAGCTTTCTTT. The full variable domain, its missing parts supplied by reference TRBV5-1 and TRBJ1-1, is KAGVTQTPRYLIKTRGQQVTLSCSPISGHRSVSWYQQTPGQGLQFLFEYFSETQRNKGNFPGRFSGRQFSNSRSEMNVSTLELGDSALYLCASREQMMNTEAFFGQGTRLTVV.

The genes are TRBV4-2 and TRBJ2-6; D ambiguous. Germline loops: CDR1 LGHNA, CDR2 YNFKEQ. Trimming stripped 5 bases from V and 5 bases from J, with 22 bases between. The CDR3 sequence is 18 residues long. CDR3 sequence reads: CASSRVHKLQSRANVLTF. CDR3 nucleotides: TGTGCCAGCAGCAGGGTGCACAAGTTACAAAGTCGGGCCAACGTCCTGACTTTC.